Below, one T cell receptor beta chain is given with its context. Its antigen is unidentified. Checkpoint therapy with ipilimumab 1 mg/kg began 14 to 28 days after transplant. TCRdb's copy holds only in-frame clones and misses some; the assay was immunoSEQ multiplex PCR. In the table there are about 9,800 clones, 60% to 75% of which are singletons. This sample is part of a study of ipilimumab plus nivolumab after autologous stem cell transplantation. This CDR3 has 12 residues. Germline CDR1 is SGHDT and CDR2 is YYEEEE. The V and J ends lost 4 bases and 8 bases, in that order; junction bases with no gene match: 4. Study-wide results and limits: The authors say TCR, Treg and microbiome findings warrant further study.

The receptor's source is a female donor with multiple myeloma. The chain employs TRBV5-6 and TRBJ1-2; 8 bases agree with TRBD1. Sequencing used PBMCs, obtained in a trial of ipilimumab plus nivolumab as post-transplant consolidation. Here the CDR3 reads CASSPGQVGYTF. The CDR3, as DNA: TGTGCCAGCAGCCCGGGACAGGTGGGCTACACCTTC.